The 7 T cell receptor beta chains below were found in one sample sequenced in a study of Ad26.COV2.S vaccination and SARS-CoV-2 variants. Assay: immunoSEQ multiplex PCR; the TCRdb copy retains only in-frame clones and omits some. The sample holds hundreds of thousands of clones, 70% to 90% seen once. Treatment reported: around 19 received Ad26.COV2.S at low or high dose, single or two shots; several received placebo; per-sample allocation not given. Sampling took place 63 days after the first vaccine or placebo injection. This sample comprised peripheral blood, obtained in a trial of Ad26.COV2.S vaccine versus placebo. These receptors all come from a person aged 18-60 years who received the Ad26.COV2.S COVID-19 vaccine or a placebo.

The chain uses TRBV5-5 and TRBJ2-6; possibly TRBD1 or TRBD2 for D (5 bases each). CDR1 and CDR2 (germline): SGHKS, YYEKEE (reference sequence). With 1 base removed from V and 1 base from J, the gap between germline ends came to 18 bases. This CDR3 is built from 19 residues. CDR3 in amino acids: CASSLLLGETLSGANVLTF. CDR3 nucleotides: TGTGCCAGCAGCTTGCTTTTGGGGGAAACCCTTTCTGGGGCCAACGTCCTGACTTTC.

The CDR3, as DNA: TGTGCCAGCAGTTACGGAGAAACTGAAGCTTTCTTT. Encoded protein: CASSYGETEAFF. The chain has TRBV6-5 and TRBJ1-1; D unclear. V dropped 2 bases and J dropped 5 bases, with 6 bases sitting between them. This CDR3 has 12 amino acids. Germline CDR1 is MNHEY and CDR2 is SVGAGI.

V is TRBV10-3 and J is TRBJ2-7; 8 bases fit TRBD2. The CDR3 loop spans 13 amino acids. Germline lookup yields CDR1 ENHRY and CDR2 SYGVKD. J gave up 2 bases and V 7 bases, and 4 bases lay outside the gene matches. This CDR3 reads CAIKAGDAYEQYF. The CDR3, as DNA: TGTGCCATCAAAGCGGGGGATGCCTACGAGCAGTACTTC.

This sequence joins TRBV27 and TRBJ2-2, with 10 bases aligning to TRBD1. The V gene's germline CDR1 is MNHEY and CDR2 SMNVEV (reference sequence). The junction had 6 bases not matched to a gene; V was cut back by 6 bases and J by 5 bases. The CDR3 runs to 15 residues. The CDR3 region is CASRLRTGGTGELFF. CDR3 nucleotide sequence: TGTGCCAGCAGGCTGAGGACAGGGGGGACCGGGGAGCTGTTTTTT.

The CDR3 loop reads CASSQELNYEQYF. The CDR3, as DNA: TGCGCCAGCAGCCAAGAACTGAACTACGAGCAGTACTTC. This chain links TRBV4-3 with TRBJ2-7; D remains unclear. CDR3 size: 13 residues. V gave up 0 bases and J gave up 3 bases, with 6 bases separating them. Germline V gene lookup returns CDR1 LGHNA and CDR2 YSLEER.

The chain links TRBV12-3 or TRBV12-4 to TRBJ2-5, with TRBD2 matching 10 bases. Unmatched junction bases numbered 1, after V lost 6 bases and J lost 9 bases. The CDR3 runs 11 residues. This CDR3 is CASRAGGAQYF. In DNA form, the CDR3 reads TGTGCCAGCAGAGCGGGGGGGGCCCAGTACTTC.

The J gene is TRBJ2-7, the V gene TRBV14; perhaps TRBD1 as D (6 bases). In germline, CDR1 is SGHDN, CDR2 FVKESK. V was pared by 4 bases and J by 7 bases, with 8 bases between. The CDR3 is 11 residues long. CDR3 coding DNA: TGTGCCAGCAGCCTCGACAGGGAGCAGTACTTC. Translation: CASSLDREQYF.